These 27 T cell receptor beta chains were all obtained from the same sample, sequenced in a study of cytomegalovirus exposure and HLA in healthy donors. The PCR used 60 Vbeta and 13 Jbeta primers. Some clones are missing from TCRdb's copy, which holds only in-frame ones; the method was immunoSEQ multiplex PCR. In the table there are around 49,000 clones, around 81% of which are singletons. Source material: PBMCs. Receptor source: a man younger than 40 in good health and CMV-seropositive.

The rearrangement links TRBV27 to TRBJ2-2; D not resolved. Trimming pared 3 bases from V and 10 bases from J, leaving 6 bases between. This CDR3 is 11 amino acids long. Germline loops: CDR1 MNHEY, CDR2 SMNVEV (reference sequence). The CDR3 here is CASSFRQELFF. In DNA form, the CDR3 reads TGTGCCAGCAGTTTCCGACAGGAGCTGTTTTTT.

The rearrangement uses TRBV5-1 and TRBJ1-1; D is uncertain. The V end lost 0 bases, the J end lost 4 bases, and 13 bases lay between the germline ends. This CDR3 region has 15 residues. In germline, CDR1 is SGHRS, CDR2 YFSETQ. The DNA of the CDR3 is TGCGCCAGCAGCTTGGAAGGAGGCCGAGGCACTGAAGCTTTCTTT. Its translation: CASSLEGGRGTEAFF.

This clone was detected only once. Other DNA sequences in the sample encode the same CDR3. The CDR3 DNA sequence: TGCAGCGTGGGACAGGGATCAGATACGCAGTATTTT. It encodes CSVGQGSDTQYF. The chain uses TRBV29-1 and TRBJ2-3; 9 bases align to TRBD1. Looked up from germline, CDR1 is SQVTM and CDR2 is ANQGSEA. Trimming at V came to 6 bases and at J to 4 bases, leaving 2 bases not matched to a gene. The CDR3 spans 12 residues.

This rearrangement joins TRBV12-2 to TRBJ2-5; TRBD2 is taken as the D call from the table, unchecked against the DNA. TRBV12-2 is a pseudogene locus. CDR3 size: 14 residues. The CDR3 region has the DNA TGTGCAAGTCGCTTAGCCCTGCGGGCAGAGACCCAGTACTTC. It yields the protein CASRLALRAETQYF.

This sequence joins TRBV9 and TRBJ2-1; TRBD2 aligns across 11 bases. CDR3 length: 15 amino acids. The J segment lost 4 bases and the V segment lost 0 bases, leaving 0 bases of the junction unmatched. Germline CDR1 and CDR2: SGDLS and YYNGEE. This CDR3 is CASSVGTSGYNEQFF. CDR3 coding DNA: TGTGCCAGCAGCGTAGGGACTAGCGGGTACAATGAGCAGTTCTTC.

The V gene is TRBV5-1, the J gene TRBJ1-5; no definite D call. The V and J ends lost 0 bases and 0 bases respectively, with 7 bases between them. Germline lookup yields CDR1 SGHRS and CDR2 YFSETQ. The CDR3 spans 15 residues. CDR3 sequence (DNA): TGCGCCAGCAGCTTGGGAGACATTAGCAATCAGCCCCAGCATTTT. The encoded protein is CASSLGDISNQPQHF. Supplemented by reference TRBV5-1 and TRBJ1-5, the full variable domain reads KAGVTQTPRYLIKTRGQQVTLSCSPISGHRSVSWYQQTPGQGLQFLFEYFSETQRNKGNFPGRFSGRQFSNSRSEMNVSTLELGDSALYLCASSLGDISNQPQHFGDGTRLSIL.

The chain has TRBV9 and TRBJ2-6; 9 positions match TRBD1. The length of the CDR3 is 18 residues. The trim removed 1 base at V and 0 bases at J, leaving 5 bases unmatched. Germline CDR1 reads SGDLS; CDR2 reads YYNGEE. This CDR3 is CASSVLTGGYSGANVLTF. The CDR3 coding sequence is TGTGCCAGCAGCGTATTGACAGGGGGGTACTCTGGGGCCAACGTCCTGACTTTC.

The chain links TRBV6-5 to TRBJ2-7; D is undetermined. This CDR3 comprises 12 residues. Germline CDR1 is MNHEY and CDR2 is SVGAGI. Trimming took 6 bases from V and 1 from J, leaving 7 bases between them. CDR3 bases: TGTGCCAGCAGCACGGGTTCCTACGAGCAGTACTTC. As protein: CASSTGSYEQYF.

V usage is TRBV6-4 and J usage is TRBJ2-3; 9 bases align to TRBD2. V gave up 3 bases and J gave up 2 bases; unmatched junction bases: 3. CDR1 MRHNA and CDR2 SNTAGT come from the germline V gene. This CDR3 comprises 15 residues. The CDR3 DNA sequence: TGTGCCAGCAGTGAGGGCGGGGGGGCCACAGATACGCAGTATTTT. It translates to CASSEGGGATDTQYF.

V gene TRBV7-9 combines with J gene TRBJ1-2, with 7 bases that match TRBD1. The CDR3 is 14 residues long. J was trimmed by 8 bases and V by 1 base; bases with no gene match: 7. The germline V gene encodes CDR1 SEHNR and CDR2 FQNEAQ (reference sequence). The CDR3 loop reads CASSLVTQGEGYTF. The CDR3 region has the DNA TGTGCCAGCAGCTTAGTGACCCAGGGGGAGGGCTACACCTTC.

The chain uses TRBV21-1 and TRBJ2-5; TRBD2, as called in the table, went unchecked against the DNA. TRBV21-1 is assigned pseudogene status. The CDR3 is 14 residues long. In DNA form, the CDR3 reads TGTGCCAGCAGGCCCCGGGACTTATGGGGTTGTCAGTACTTC. Its protein is CASRPRDLWGCQYF.

The CDR3 is CASSPGGVSEQFF. The CDR3 bases are TGTGCCAGCAGCCCGGGAGGGGTCAGTGAGCAGTTCTTC. V and J are TRBV7-7 and TRBJ2-1, with 8 bases lining up with TRBD2. The germline V gene has CDR1 SSHAT and CDR2 FNYEAQ (reference sequence). The CDR3 consists of 13 residues. The ends lost 5 bases at V and 9 bases at J; junction bases unmatched: 6.

For this clone: The junction departs from the called germline gene at one end, perhaps through a read error. The rearrangement joins TRBV2 to TRBJ2-7; perhaps TRBD1 as D (5 bases). The CDR3 sequence is 14 residues long. Per the germline V gene, CDR1 is SNHLY and CDR2 is FYNNEI. The CDR3 sequence: CASGEVTGSYEQYF. The CDR3 DNA reads TGTGCCAGCGGTGAAGTTACAGGCTCCTACGAGCAGTACTTC.

This chain joins TRBV27 and TRBJ2-1; D is perhaps TRBD2 (5 bases). The length of the CDR3 is 16 residues. Germline values: CDR1 MNHEY, CDR2 SMNVEV (reference sequence). V lost 2 bases, J lost 4 bases, and 15 bases lay in between. CDR3 nucleotide sequence: TGTGCCAGCAGTTTAACCGCCGGGGTCCTTTACAATGAGCAGTTCTTC. This gives the protein CASSLTAGVLYNEQFF.

The genes are TRBV5-1 and TRBJ1-6; D is unresolved. V dropped 0 bases and J dropped 5 bases, with 9 bases sitting between them. Germline-derived CDR1 and CDR2 are SGHRS and YFSETQ. The CDR3 spans 15 residues. The CDR3 DNA reads TGCGCCAGCAGCTTGGTTACGGGGAATAATTCACCCCTCCACTTT. Residues: CASSLVTGNNSPLHF. Based on the CDR3 plus reference TRBV5-1 and TRBJ1-6, the full variable domain is KAGVTQTPRYLIKTRGQQVTLSCSPISGHRSVSWYQQTPGQGLQFLFEYFSETQRNKGNFPGRFSGRQFSNSRSEMNVSTLELGDSALYLCASSLVTGNNSPLHFGNGTRLTVT.

In this sample, this clone turned up a few times. The chain is built from TRBV27 and TRBJ1-4; 11 bases line up with TRBD1. Looked up from germline, CDR1 is MNHEY and CDR2 is SMNVEV (reference sequence). The V and J ends lost 4 bases and 7 bases, in that order; junction bases with no gene match: 8. The CDR3 extends over 16 amino acids. CDR3 sequence reads: CASSSWGQGDSEKLFF. The CDR3 bases are TGTGCCAGCAGTTCCTGGGGACAGGGGGATAGTGAAAAACTGTTTTTT.

The chain carries TRBV7-9 and TRBJ2-7; D is perhaps TRBD2 (5 bases). The CDR3 has 12 residues. Deletions cut 4 bases from V and 6 bases from J, with 10 bases between. Germline lookup yields CDR1 SEHNR and CDR2 FQNEAQ (reference sequence). CDR3 sequence (DNA): TGTGCCAGCAGCTCCCCGGGGTCCGAGCAGTACTTC. Residues: CASSSPGSEQYF.

The chain links TRBV18 to TRBJ2-3; 7 bases map to TRBD1. This CDR3 has 18 amino acids. The junction had 10 bases not matched to a gene; V was cut back by 1 base and J by 0 bases. Germline V gives CDR1 KGHSH, CDR2 LQKENI. The CDR3 DNA is TGTGCCAGCTCACCACGCGAACAGGGGCCCACTAGCACAGATACGCAGTATTTT. Protein product: CASSPREQGPTSTDTQYF.

This sequence joins TRBV7-9 and TRBJ2-5, with D possibly matching TRBD1 (6 bases). Between the trimmed V and J ends, which lost 5 bases and 1 base, there was a span of 23 bases. Looked up from germline, CDR1 is SEHNR and CDR2 is FQNEAQ (reference sequence). The CDR3 runs to 18 residues. DNA of the CDR3: TGTGCCAGCAGCCCGGCGGAGCCGGACAGAGCTCTCCAAGAGACCCAGTACTTC. Translating it yields CASSPAEPDRALQETQYF. Variable domain in full (rest from reference TRBV7-9 and TRBJ2-5): DTGVSQNPRHKITKRGQNVTFRCDPISEHNRLYWYRQTLGQGPEFLTYFQNEAQLEKSRLLSDRFSAERPKGSFSTLEIQRTEQGDSAMYLCASSPAEPDRALQETQYFGPGTRLLVL.

This clone has just a few counts. The V and J genes are TRBV28 and TRBJ1-1, with 9 bases that match TRBD1. Germline assignment: CDR1 MDHEN and CDR2 SYDVKM. The CDR3 is made up of 14 amino acids. V was pared by 6 bases and J by 4 bases, with 6 bases of the junction left unmatched. The DNA for the CDR3 is TGTGCCAGCAGAACAGGGGGCGAGAGCACTGAAGCTTTCTTT. Translated: CASRTGGESTEAFF.

This rearrangement joins TRBV21-1 to TRBJ1-2; the table calls TRBD1, which could not be checked here. TRBV21-1 is a known pseudogene. The CDR3 has 16 residues. The CDR3 DNA reads as TGTGCCAGCAGCAAAGACGGGACAGGAGCTAACTATGGCTACACCTTC. Its translation is CASSKDGTGANYGYTF.

The V call is TRBV5-1, the J call TRBJ1-1; 9 bases align to TRBD1. This CDR3 spans 15 amino acids. V was clipped by 2 bases and J by 3 bases; unmatched bases: 5. Germline-derived CDR1 and CDR2 are SGHRS and YFSETQ. CDR3 sequence reads: CASSFYRGPDTEAFF. The DNA of the CDR3 is TGCGCCAGCAGCTTCTACAGGGGGCCCGACACTGAAGCTTTCTTT. The whole variable domain, remainder taken from reference TRBV5-1 and TRBJ1-1, is KAGVTQTPRYLIKTRGQQVTLSCSPISGHRSVSWYQQTPGQGLQFLFEYFSETQRNKGNFPGRFSGRQFSNSRSEMNVSTLELGDSALYLCASSFYRGPDTEAFFGQGTRLTVV.

The V call is TRBV18, the J call TRBJ2-7; 9 positions match TRBD1. The V gene's germline CDR1 is KGHSH and CDR2 LQKENI. CDR3 size: 16 residues. V lost 2 bases, J lost 3 bases, and 8 bases stayed unmatched. The DNA of the CDR3 is TGTGCCAGCTCACCAGATACGGGACAGGGAATCTACGAGCAGTACTTC. Its protein is CASSPDTGQGIYEQYF. The variable domain in full, with the rest retrieved from reference TRBV18 and TRBJ2-7, is NAGVMQNPRHLVRRRGQEARLRCSPMKGHSHVYWYRQLPEEGLKFMVYLQKENIIDESGMPKERFSAEFPKEGPSILRIQQVVRGDSAAYFCASSPDTGQGIYEQYFGPGTRLTVT.

This chain links TRBV5-6 with TRBJ2-5; possible D gene TRBD1, 6 bases. The end of the DNA is better explained by TRBJ2-7, so the J call may be wrong. The CDR3 runs 14 residues. CDR1 and CDR2 from the germline V gene are SGHDT and YYEEEE. In DNA form, the CDR3 reads TGTGCCAGCAGCTTGGGGACAGAGACCTACGAGCAGTACTTC. Residues: CASSLGTETYEQYF.

This chain uses TRBV7-8 with TRBJ1-4; 11 positions match TRBD1. The CDR3 extends over 16 amino acids. Germline V gene data show CDR1 as SGHVS and CDR2 as FQNEAQ. J gave up 0 bases and V 7 bases, and 4 bases lay outside the gene matches. The DNA of the CDR3 is TGTGCCAGCAACCCGGGACAGGGGGCAACTAATGAAAAACTGTTTTTT. Protein: CASNPGQGATNEKLFF.

V usage is TRBV5-1 and J usage is TRBJ1-6; tentatively, D is TRBD1 (5 bases). CDR1 is SGHRS, CDR2 YFSETQ, per germline. Trimming removed 0 bases from V and 7 bases from J, with 11 bases in between. This CDR3 is 15 amino acids long. Here the CDR3 reads CASSLASTGNSPLHF. CDR3 in DNA: TGCGCCAGCAGCTTGGCCAGCACAGGCAATTCACCCCTCCACTTT.

This clone has a handful of counts. V usage is TRBV10-2 and J usage is TRBJ2-7; possibly TRBD1 for D (6 bases). The CDR3 has 12 amino acids. The germline V and J ends were trimmed by 6 bases and 0 bases, with 6 bases remaining between them. Germline V gene lookup returns CDR1 WSHSY and CDR2 SAAADI. The CDR3 loop reads CASRDSSYEQYF. The CDR3 region has the DNA TGCGCCAGCAGGGACAGCTCCTACGAGCAGTACTTC.